This T cell receptor beta chain was sequenced during a study of T cell changes during pregnancy in multiple sclerosis. This CDR3 region has 15 residues. The V gene lost 5 bases and the J gene lost 3 bases, with 14 bases spanning the gap. CDR1 and CDR2 (germline): MDHEN, SYDVKM. Profiled with immunoSEQ multiplex PCR; TCRdb holds only in-frame clones, not every one. The data hold about 98,000 clones, with about 91% observed a single time. This receptor was identified in a female donor in good health, enrolled as a control in a pregnancy study. The chain joins TRBV28 to TRBJ2-4; D not resolved. The source material was peripheral blood, sampled after pregnancy. The chain's CDR3 is CASSPLNLNKNIQYF. The CDR3 nucleotides read TGTGCCAGCAGTCCGCTAAATTTGAACAAAAACATTCAGTACTTC.